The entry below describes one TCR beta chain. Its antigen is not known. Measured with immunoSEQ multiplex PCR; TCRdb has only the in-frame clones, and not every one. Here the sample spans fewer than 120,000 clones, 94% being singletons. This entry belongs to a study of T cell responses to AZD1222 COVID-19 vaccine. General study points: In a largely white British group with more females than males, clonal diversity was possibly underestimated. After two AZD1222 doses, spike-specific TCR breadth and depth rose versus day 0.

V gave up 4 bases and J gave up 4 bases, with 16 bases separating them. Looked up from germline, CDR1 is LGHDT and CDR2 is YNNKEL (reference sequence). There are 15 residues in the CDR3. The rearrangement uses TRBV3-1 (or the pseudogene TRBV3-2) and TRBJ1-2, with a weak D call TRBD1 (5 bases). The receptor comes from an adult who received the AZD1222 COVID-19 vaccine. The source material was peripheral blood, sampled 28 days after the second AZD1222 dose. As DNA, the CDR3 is TGTGCCAGCAGCCCGCAATGGGGGTACCGCTATGGCTACACCTTC. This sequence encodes CASSPQWGYRYGYTF.